The 22 T cell receptor beta chains below come from one sample, sequenced in a study of PD-1 and CTLA-4 blockade in melanoma. Profiled with immunoSEQ multiplex PCR; TCRdb holds only in-frame clones, not every one. The sample contains some 15,000 clones, 73% of which appear only once. The input for sequencing was CD8+ T cells from peripheral blood, taken before anti-PD-1 treatment. The source of these receptors is a human donor with melanoma.

This clone was seen once. The chain couples TRBV6-5 to TRBJ1-4; D is possibly TRBD1 (5 bases). The CDR3 length is 11 residues. V was trimmed by 6 bases and J by 10 bases, leaving 9 bases between them. Per the germline V gene, CDR1 is MNHEY and CDR2 is SVGAGI. The CDR3 is CASSPGGKLFF. CDR3 bases: TGTGCCAGCAGCCCGGGGGGAAAACTGTTTTTT.

The chain recombines TRBV4-1 with TRBJ2-7, with 7 bases matching TRBD2. Germline V CDR1 and CDR2: MGHRA, YSYEKL. The CDR3 loop spans 17 amino acids. The junction had 13 bases not matched to a gene; V was cut back by 1 base and J by 4 bases. The CDR3: CASSQVSRRELTYEQYF. CDR3 in DNA: TGCGCCAGCAGCCAAGTTTCGAGGCGGGAGCTTACGTACGAGCAGTACTTC.

The gene calls are TRBV7-9 and TRBJ2-2; TRBD2 might be the D (5 bases). Trimming took off 2 bases at V and 2 bases at J, with 15 bases between the two ends. The CDR3 has 17 amino acids. Germline lookup yields CDR1 SEHNR and CDR2 FQNEAQ (reference sequence). The CDR3 nucleotides are TGTGCCAGCAGCTTACGGCCGAGGGCAGGAAACACCGGGGAGCTGTTTTTT. Translating gives CASSLRPRAGNTGELFF.

The rearrangement joins TRBV10-3 to TRBJ2-2, with 8 bases matching TRBD1. With V trimmed by 7 bases and J by 5 bases, 9 bases remained unmatched. There are 15 residues in the CDR3. Germline V lookup: CDR1 ENHRY, CDR2 SYGVKD. The CDR3 loop is CAITPDREETGELFF. In nucleotides, the CDR3 is TGTGCCATCACTCCGGACAGGGAGGAGACCGGGGAGCTGTTTTTT.

V and J are TRBV4-1 and TRBJ1-5, with a possible D match to TRBD1 (5 bases). Deletions cut 6 bases from V and 4 bases from J, with 16 bases between. CDR1 MGHRA and CDR2 YSYEKL come from the germline V gene. CDR3 length equals 15 residues. The CDR3 sequence: CASSPTGALNQPQHF. CDR3 DNA: TGCGCCAGCAGTCCTACCGGGGCCCTAAATCAGCCCCAGCATTTT.

The V gene is TRBV3-1 (or the pseudogene TRBV3-2), the J gene TRBJ2-3; no clear D gene. The CDR3 covers 13 residues. V dropped 6 bases and J dropped 0 bases, with 7 bases sitting between them. Per germline, CDR1 LGHDT and CDR2 YNNKEL (reference sequence). The CDR3 spells CASRETSTDTQYF. For the CDR3, the DNA is TGTGCCAGCAGGGAAACTAGCACAGATACGCAGTATTTT.

The J gene is TRBJ2-7, the V gene TRBV14; D gene unclear. The CDR3 is 13 amino acids. Germline CDR1 is SGHDN and CDR2 is FVKESK. Trimming took 0 bases from V and 3 from J, leaving 6 bases between them. The CDR3 region is CASSQEALYEQYF. In nucleotides, the CDR3 is TGTGCCAGCAGCCAAGAAGCCCTCTACGAGCAGTACTTC.

The J gene is TRBJ2-1, the V gene TRBV4-2; 12 bases are shared with TRBD1. The CDR3 runs to 16 residues. CDR1 and CDR2 from the germline V gene are LGHNA and YNFKEQ. J gave up 8 bases and V 1 base, and 6 bases lay outside the gene matches. The CDR3 DNA is TGTGCCAGCAGCCAAGCACGGGACAGGGGGCTCGATGAGCAGTTCTTC. Its translation: CASSQARDRGLDEQFF.

The J gene is TRBJ1-1, the V gene TRBV21-1; the table's D call, TRBD1, has no DNA check behind it. TRBV21-1 is a known pseudogene. CDR3 length: 12 residues. CDR3 DNA: TGTGCCAGCAGCGTTGACAGTGCTGAAGCTTTCTTT. This encodes CASSVDSAEAFF.

The chain couples TRBV5-5 to TRBJ1-5; 8 bases are shared with TRBD1. In germline, CDR1 is SGHKS, CDR2 YYEKEE (reference sequence). This CDR3 comprises 15 residues. J lost 7 bases, V lost 4 bases, and 10 bases had no gene match. CDR3 in DNA: TGTGCCAGCAGCCCCGACAGGGGAAATGGACAGCCCCAGCATTTT. This sequence encodes CASSPDRGNGQPQHF.

The V and J genes are TRBV7-9 and TRBJ2-3; D gene ambiguous. This CDR3 is 15 amino acids long. Germline CDR1 is SEHNR and CDR2 is FQNEAQ (reference sequence). Trimming removed 5 bases at V and 0 bases at J, with 12 bases between. Here the CDR3 reads CASSTSLSSTDTQYF. CDR3 DNA: TGTGCCAGCAGCACGAGTCTTTCCAGCACAGATACGCAGTATTTT.

The chain links TRBV24-1 to TRBJ2-2, with 10 nucleotides matching TRBD1. Germline values: CDR1 KGHDR, CDR2 SFDVKD. Unmatched junction bases numbered 9, after V lost 4 bases and J lost 5 bases. The CDR3 totals 17 residues. This CDR3 is CATSDFDRGRLTGELFF. The CDR3 nucleotides read TGTGCCACCAGTGACTTTGACAGGGGGCGCTTGACCGGGGAGCTGTTTTTT.

V and J are TRBV7-6 and TRBJ1-2; D gene ambiguous. The V gene lost 5 bases and the J gene lost 4 bases, with 29 bases spanning the gap. The germline V gene has CDR1 SGHVS and CDR2 FNYEAQ. The CDR3 spans 19 residues. The CDR3 DNA follows: TGTGCCAGCAGCGGAGAGGTGGGAGTGGAAGTGGGTTACGGCTATGGCTACACCTTC. Protein product: CASSGEVGVEVGYGYGYTF.

The rearrangement joins TRBV19 to TRBJ2-7; D possibly corresponds to TRBD2 (5 bases). The ends were cut back, 1 base at V and 2 bases at J, with 9 bases in the middle. Germline lookup yields CDR1 LNHDA and CDR2 SQIVND (reference sequence). This CDR3 contains 14 residues. The CDR3 loop reads CASSIGTGTYEQYF. In DNA, the CDR3 is TGTGCCAGTAGTATAGGGACGGGAACCTACGAGCAGTACTTC.

This clone is a singleton in its sample. The rearrangement links TRBV28 to TRBJ2-3, with 8 bases that match TRBD1. The CDR3 totals 15 residues. The J segment lost 5 bases and the V segment lost 4 bases, leaving 8 bases of the junction unmatched. CDR1 MDHEN and CDR2 SYDVKM come from the germline V gene. The CDR3 coding sequence is TGTGCCAGCAGTTGGAATGACAGGGGTGGAGATACGCAGTATTTT. Translation: CASSWNDRGGDTQYF.

The chain employs TRBV30 and TRBJ2-7; D gene unclear. The CDR3 is made up of 15 amino acids. The germline gives CDR1 GTSNPN, CDR2 SVGIG (reference sequence). Trimming took 3 bases from V and 9 from J, leaving 24 bases between them. The CDR3 region is CAWSLPNLGNLGQYF. The DNA of the CDR3 is TGTGCCTGGAGCCTACCAAATCTAGGGAATTTGGGGCAGTACTTC.

This clone has only a few counts. Written as DNA, the CDR3 is TGTGCCAGCAGCTGGGGGCCCGGGGAGCTGTTTTTT. This translates into CASSWGPGELFF. The gene calls are TRBV7-9 and TRBJ2-2, with D possibly being TRBD1 (6 bases). The V and J ends lost 4 bases and 6 bases respectively, with 6 bases between them. This CDR3 is built from 12 residues. CDR1 and CDR2 (germline): SEHNR, FQNEAQ (reference sequence).

V usage is TRBV5-1 and J usage is TRBJ1-1; no firm D call. The CDR3 extends over 12 amino acids. CDR1 is SGHRS, CDR2 YFSETQ, per germline. Trimming shortened V by 5 bases and J by 1 base, and 6 bases separated the two germline ends. CDR3 sequence: CASRLGNTEAFF. The DNA for the CDR3 is TGCGCCAGCAGGCTGGGGAACACTGAAGCTTTCTTT.

V gene TRBV4-2 combines with J gene TRBJ1-1, with 7 bases that match TRBD1. The CDR3 runs 15 residues. Unmatched junction bases numbered 12, after V lost 5 bases and J lost 6 bases. Germline loops: CDR1 LGHNA, CDR2 YNFKEQ. The DNA of the CDR3 is TGTGCCAGCAGCGATAATACAGGGGAGTGGGCTGAAGCTTTCTTT. Amino acid sequence: CASSDNTGEWAEAFF.

V gene TRBV28 combines with J gene TRBJ1-6; D gene ambiguous. The CDR3 has 14 amino acids. The V end was cut by 2 bases, the J end by 10 bases, with 12 bases between. The germline V gene encodes CDR1 MDHEN and CDR2 SYDVKM. The CDR3 DNA is TGTGCCAGCAGTTTAGGAGGCAGTGGGTCACCCCTCCACTTT. It yields the protein CASSLGGSGSPLHF.

The chain uses TRBV6-1 and TRBJ1-5; D uncertain. Trimming took 2 bases from V and 0 from J, leaving 5 bases between them. Per germline, CDR1 MNHNS and CDR2 SASEGT. The CDR3 has 14 residues. In nucleotides, the CDR3 is TGTGCCAGCAGTGAAAGGGTTAGCAATCAGCCCCAGCATTTT. This encodes CASSERVSNQPQHF.

The table lists this clone with a few counts. This chain joins TRBV5-4 and TRBJ2-7; D might be TRBD1 or TRBD2, each matching 5 bases. V lost 4 bases and J 2 bases, leaving 16 bases between the germline ends. In germline, CDR1 is SGHNT, CDR2 YYREEE (reference sequence). CDR3 length: 15 residues. The CDR3 region has the DNA TGTGCCAGCAGCCCGAACCCCGGGGCTGCCTACGAGCAGTACTTC. It yields the protein CASSPNPGAAYEQYF. Variable domain in full (rest from reference TRBV5-4 and TRBJ2-7): ETGVTQSPTHLIKTRGQQVTLRCSSQSGHNTVSWYQQALGQGPQFIFQYYREEENGRGNFPPRFSGLQFPNYSSELNVNALELDDSALYLCASSPNPGAAYEQYFGPGTRLTVT.